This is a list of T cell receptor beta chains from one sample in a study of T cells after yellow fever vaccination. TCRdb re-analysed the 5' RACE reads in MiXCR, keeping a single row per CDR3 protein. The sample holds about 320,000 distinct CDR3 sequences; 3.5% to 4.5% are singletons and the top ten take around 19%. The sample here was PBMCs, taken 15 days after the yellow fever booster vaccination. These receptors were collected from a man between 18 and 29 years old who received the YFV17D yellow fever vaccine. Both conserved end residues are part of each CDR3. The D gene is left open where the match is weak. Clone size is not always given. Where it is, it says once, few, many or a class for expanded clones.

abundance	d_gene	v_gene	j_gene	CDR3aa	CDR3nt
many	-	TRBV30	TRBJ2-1	CAWISGVSSYNEQFF	TGTGCCTGGATTAGCGGTGTAAGCTCCTACAATGAGCAGTTCTTC
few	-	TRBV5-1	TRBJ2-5	CASSLWRVGAETQYF	TGCGCCAGCAGCTTGTGGCGGGTAGGAGCGGAGACCCAGTACTTC
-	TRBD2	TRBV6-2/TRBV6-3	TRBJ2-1	CASSSTLAGYNEQFF	TGTGCCAGCAGTTCAACACTAGCGGGGTACAATGAGCAGTTCTTC
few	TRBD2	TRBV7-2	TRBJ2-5	CASSLGGAGGLGTQYF	TGTGCCAGCAGCTTAGGCGGAGCGGGGGGGTTGGGGACCCAGTACTTC
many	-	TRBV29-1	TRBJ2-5	CSGSKAETQYF	TGCAGCGGCTCTAAGGCGGAGACCCAGTACTTC
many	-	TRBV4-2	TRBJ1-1	CASSQGRQGHTEAFF	TGTGCCAGCAGCCAAGGACGGCAGGGTCACACTGAAGCTTTCTTT
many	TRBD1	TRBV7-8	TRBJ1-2	CASSSRDRANYGYTF	TGTGCCAGCAGCTCCCGGGACAGGGCTAACTATGGCTACACCTTC
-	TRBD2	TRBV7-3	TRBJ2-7	CASSPGTSGREEQYF	TGTGCCAGCAGCCCCGGGACTAGCGGCCGGGAGGAGCAGTACTTC
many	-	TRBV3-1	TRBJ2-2	CASSTRQYTGELFF	TGTGCCAGCAGCACCCGACAGTACACCGGGGAGCTGTTTTTT
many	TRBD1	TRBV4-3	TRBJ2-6	CASSQVPGGPRSGANVLTF	TGCGCCAGCAGCCAAGTCCCAGGGGGCCCACGCTCTGGGGCCAACGTCCTGACTTTC
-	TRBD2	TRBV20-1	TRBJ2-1	CSFLAGGREQFF	TGCAGTTTCTTAGCGGGGGGGCGAGAGCAGTTCTTC
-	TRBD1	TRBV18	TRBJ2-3	CASSLRQGRTDTQYF	TGTGCCAGCTCACTTAGACAGGGGAGGACAGATACGCAGTATTTT
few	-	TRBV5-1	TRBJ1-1	CASSLAGGLDTEAFF	TGCGCCAGCAGCTTGGCAGGAGGGCTGGACACTGAAGCTTTCTTT
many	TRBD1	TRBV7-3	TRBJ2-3	CASSSTGDADTQYF	TGTGCCAGCAGCTCCACAGGGGACGCAGATACGCAGTATTTT
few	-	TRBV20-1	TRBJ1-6	CSARAGASISYNSPLHF	TGCAGTGCTAGAGCAGGGGCTAGTATCTCCTATAATTCACCCCTCCACTTT
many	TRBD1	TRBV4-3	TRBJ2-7	CASSQGLGTGAYEQYF	TGCGCCAGCAGCCAAGGCCTCGGGACAGGGGCCTACGAGCAGTACTTC
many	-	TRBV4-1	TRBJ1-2	CASSVGSGGYTF	TGCGCCAGCAGCGTGGGGTCGGGCGGCTACACCTTC
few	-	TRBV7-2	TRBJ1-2	CASGFHYGYTF	TGTGCCAGCGGCTTCCACTATGGCTACACCTTC
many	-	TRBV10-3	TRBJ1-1	CAIREGDMNTEAFF	TGTGCCATCAGGGAAGGGGACATGAACACTGAAGCTTTCTTT
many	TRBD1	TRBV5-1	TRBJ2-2	CASSLGTGNTGELFF	TGCGCCAGCAGCTTGGGGACAGGGAACACCGGGGAGCTGTTTTTT
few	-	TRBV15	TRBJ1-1	CATSGGFQSKNTEAFF	TGTGCCACCAGCGGTGGATTCCAGAGTAAGAACACTGAAGCTTTCTTT
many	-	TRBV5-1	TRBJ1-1	CASSLRPNTEAFF	TGTGCCAGCAGTTTAAGACCTAACACTGAAGCTTTCTTT